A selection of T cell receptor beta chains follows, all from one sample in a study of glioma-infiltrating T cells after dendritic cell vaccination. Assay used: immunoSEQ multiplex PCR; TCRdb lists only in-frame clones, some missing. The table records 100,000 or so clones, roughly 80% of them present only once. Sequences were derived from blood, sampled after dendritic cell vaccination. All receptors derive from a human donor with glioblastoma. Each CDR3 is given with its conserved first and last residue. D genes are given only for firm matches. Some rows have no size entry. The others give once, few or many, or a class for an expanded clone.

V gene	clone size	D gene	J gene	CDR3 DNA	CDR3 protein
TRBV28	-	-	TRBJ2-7	TGTGCCAGCACTCCTGGCCAGGGGACCTACGAGCAGTACTTC	CASTPGQGTYEQYF
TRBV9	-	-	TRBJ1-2	TGTGCCAGCAGCGTAGGGGGAGGGCAATATGGCTACACCTTC	CASSVGGGQYGYTF
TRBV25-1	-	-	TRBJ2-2	TGTGCCAGCAGTGGCCTGTATCCGGGAACCGGGGAGCTGTTTTTT	CASSGLYPGTGELFF
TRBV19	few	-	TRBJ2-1	TGTGCCAGTAGTACCTTAAGGGGACTCACCTACAATGAGCAGTTCTTC	CASSTLRGLTYNEQFF
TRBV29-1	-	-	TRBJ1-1	TGCAGCGTTGGACCGGACAGTATGAACACTGAAGCTTTCTTT	CSVGPDSMNTEAFF
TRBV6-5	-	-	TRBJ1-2	TGTGCCACCTTACAGGGCTATGGCTACACCTTC	CATLQGYGYTF
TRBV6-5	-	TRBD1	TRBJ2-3	TGTGCCAGCAGTTACGGGACAGACACAGATACGCAGTATTTT	CASSYGTDTDTQYF
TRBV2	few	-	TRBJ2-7	TGTGCCAGCAGTGATGGGGCGCGGAACGAGCAGTACTTC	CASSDGARNEQYF
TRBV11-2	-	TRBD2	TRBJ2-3	TGTGCCAGCAGCCCACTAGCGGGAGTAGGGGATACGCAGTATTTT	CASSPLAGVGDTQYF
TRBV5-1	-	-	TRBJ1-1	TGCGCCAGCAGCTTGGATAAGAACACTGAAGCTTTCTTT	CASSLDKNTEAFF
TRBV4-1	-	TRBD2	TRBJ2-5	TGCGCCAGCAGCCTGAGCGGGGCCCAAGAGACCCAGTACTTC	CASSLSGAQETQYF
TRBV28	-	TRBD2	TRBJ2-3	TGTGCCAGCAGGGGGGGTAGCGGGAGGGCCGCCGATACGCAGTATTTT	CASRGGSGRAADTQYF
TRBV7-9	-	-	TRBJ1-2	TGTGCCAGCAGCGCCAACCTACAGGCGCTAAACACCTTC	CASSANLQALNTF
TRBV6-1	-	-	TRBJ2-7	TGTGCCAGCAGTGAGTGGAGGGGAGGTTACGAGCAGTACTTC	CASSEWRGGYEQYF
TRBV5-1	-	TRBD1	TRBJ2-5	TGCGCCAGCAGCTTAGTAAGACAGGGTGGAGAGACCCAGTACTTC	CASSLVRQGGETQYF
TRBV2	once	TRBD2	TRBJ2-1	TGTGCCAGCAGGTATCTAGCGGGACTGAGTTCGGGGTTTGAGCAGTTCTTC	CASRYLAGLSSGFEQFF
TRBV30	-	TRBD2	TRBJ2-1	TGTGCCTGGAGTACTAGCGGACAACCAGACAATGAGCAGTTCTTC	CAWSTSGQPDNEQFF
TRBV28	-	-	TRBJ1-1	TGTGCCAGCAGTCCCGGAACCTCAGGGAACACTGAAGCTTTCTTT	CASSPGTSGNTEAFF
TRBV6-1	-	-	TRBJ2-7	TGTGCCAGCGTTCGCGCCTACGAGCAGTACTTC	CASVRAYEQYF
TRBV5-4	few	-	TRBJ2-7	TGTGCCAGCAGCTACGCGGGAACCTCCTACGAGCAGTACTTC	CASSYAGTSYEQYF
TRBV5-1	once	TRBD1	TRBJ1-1	TGCGCCAGCAGCCCCAAGAAGACCCACAGGGGTTCTAACACTGAAGCTTTCTTT	CASSPKKTHRGSNTEAFF
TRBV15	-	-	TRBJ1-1	TGTGCCACCAGCAGGGCTGGACAAGCGTACACTGAAGCTTTCTTT	CATSRAGQAYTEAFF
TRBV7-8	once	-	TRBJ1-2	TGTGCCAGCAGCTTTAGTAGTGACTATGGCTACACCTTC	CASSFSSDYGYTF
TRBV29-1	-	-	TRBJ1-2	TGCAGCGTTGCCGGCAGGGGCTATGGCTACACCTTC	CSVAGRGYGYTF
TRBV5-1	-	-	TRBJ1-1	TGCGCCAGCAGCTTGATAGGAGCAAACACTGAAGCTTTCTTT	CASSLIGANTEAFF
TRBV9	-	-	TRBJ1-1	TGTGCCAGCAGCGCCCAGGTGAACACTGAAGCTTTCTTT	CASSAQVNTEAFF
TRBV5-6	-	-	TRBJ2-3	TGTGCCAGCAGCTTGGAAGCCGGGTCAGATACGCAGTATTTT	CASSLEAGSDTQYF
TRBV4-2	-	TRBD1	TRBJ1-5	TGTGCCAGCAGCTCGGACAGGGGGCATCAGCCCCAGCATTTT	CASSSDRGHQPQHF
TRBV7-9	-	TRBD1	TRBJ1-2	TGTGCCAGCAGCTTAGTACAGGGGCGTAACTATGGCTACACCTTC	CASSLVQGRNYGYTF
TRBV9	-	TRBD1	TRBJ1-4	TGTGCCAGCAGCGTAAGACAGGGGTGGGATGAAAAACTGTTTTTT	CASSVRQGWDEKLFF
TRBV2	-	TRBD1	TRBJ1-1	TGTGCCAGCAGGGGAGCAAAGGACAGGGTAGGGACTGAAGCTTTCTTT	CASRGAKDRVGTEAFF
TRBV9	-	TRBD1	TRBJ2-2	TGTACTCCGATGACAGGGTACACCGGGGAGCTGTTTTTT	CTPMTGYTGELFF
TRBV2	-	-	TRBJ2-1	TGTGCCAGCAGCGGGGGGCGGGGCACCTACAATGAGCAGTTCTTC	CASSGGRGTYNEQFF
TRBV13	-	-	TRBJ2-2	TGTGCCAGCAGCCCGTACGCGTACACCGGGGAGCTGTTTTTT	CASSPYAYTGELFF
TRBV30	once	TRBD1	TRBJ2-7	TGTGCCTGGAGTGTATTAGGGACAGGGGACGAGCAGTACTTC	CAWSVLGTGDEQYF
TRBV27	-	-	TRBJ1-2	TGTGCCAGCAGTTTCAAGACAGGCTATGGCTACACCTTC	CASSFKTGYGYTF
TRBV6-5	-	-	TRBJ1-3	TGTGCCAGCAGTTACGTCCGGGGTGACACCATATATTTT	CASSYVRGDTIYF